The T cell receptor (beta chain) under discussion was sequenced for a study of T cell repertoires in cytomegalovirus infection. Trimming stripped 7 bases from V and 6 bases from J, with 13 bases between. Germline values: CDR1 MDHEN, CDR2 SYDVKM. The CDR3 has 12 residues. From the reads, TCRdb called clonotypes with MiXCR, one entry per CDR3 protein. In the table there are about 160,000 distinct CDR3 sequences, 15% to 20% of which are singletons. The clonotype originates from a human donor in good health (CMV status not recorded). Some clones in this sample may be carry-over from other donors' samples. V usage is TRBV28 and J usage is TRBJ2-7; either TRBD1 or TRBD2 may supply D (7 bases each). Sequencing was performed on CD8+ T cells from PBMCs. The CDR3 sequence: CASIVRGGEQYF. The CDR3, as DNA: TGTGCCAGCATCGTCAGGGGGGGCGAGCAGTACTTC.